These T cell receptor beta chains were read from a single sample in a study of cytomegalovirus exposure and HLA in healthy donors. Data came from immunoSEQ multiplex PCR; TCRdb stores just in-frame clones and leaves some out. This table has under 130,000 clones, 65% appearing once. The sequenced sample consisted of PBMCs. The source is a man aged 30 to 45 in good health and CMV-seropositive. Each CDR3 is given with its conserved first and last residue. Fields, in order: CDR3 protein, CDR3 DNA, J gene, V gene, D gene, clone size. A D gene is named only where the DNA matches it firmly. Clone size is shown for a subset of rows, as once, few, many or a class of expanded clone.

CASRLSDRGKNIQYF TGTGCCAGCAGGCTGAGCGACAGGGGGAAAAACATTCAGTACTTC TRBJ2-4 TRBV27 TRBD1 few
CASSYYRSNQPQHF TGTGCCAGTAGTTACTACAGGAGCAATCAGCCCCAGCATTTT TRBJ1-5 TRBV19 - -
CASSSGGREKLFF TGTGCCAGCAGCTCGGGGGGGAGAGAAAAACTGTTTTTT TRBJ1-4 TRBV9 - -
CASRGTGASYEQYF TGTGCCAGTAGGGGGACAGGGGCCAGTTACGAGCAGTACTTC TRBJ2-7 TRBV19 TRBD1 few
CAWSVQGGAASYGYTF TGTGCCTGGAGTGTACAAGGGGGGGCAGCCTCCTATGGCTACACCTTC TRBJ1-2 TRBV30 - -
CASSQRTSGGTPPAGELFF TGTGCCAGCAGTCAAAGGACTAGCGGGGGAACACCCCCGGCCGGGGAGCTGTTTTTT TRBJ2-2 TRBV28 TRBD2 few
CASRFLTGELFF TGTGCCAGCAGGTTCCTTACCGGGGAGCTGTTTTTT TRBJ2-2 TRBV27 - few
CASSTSGLAGGPEYF TGTGCCAGCAGCACCAGCGGACTAGCGGGGGGGCCTGAGTACTTC TRBJ2-7 TRBV7-2 TRBD2 -
CASSFGGLRNQPQHF TGTGCCAGCAGCTTCGGCGGTTTGCGCAATCAGCCCCAGCATTTT TRBJ1-5 TRBV7-8 - -
CASSFGPPFAGGYTDTQYF TGTGCCAGCAGCTTTGGACCCCCTTTTGCGGGGGGATACACAGATACGCAGTATTTT TRBJ2-3 TRBV5-4 TRBD2 -
CASSQVGGRRFF TGCGCCAGCAGCCAGGTCGGCGGTCGAAGGTTCTTC TRBJ1-2 TRBV4-1 - -
CASRPQGANTEAFF TGTGCCAGCAGGCCACAGGGGGCGAACACTGAAGCTTTCTTT TRBJ1-1 TRBV2 TRBD1 few
CASSLGAPGEQYF TGTGCCAGCAGCTTGGGGGCCCCCGGCGAGCAGTACTTC TRBJ2-7 TRBV5-4 - -
CASSSDRIEAFF TGTGCCAGCAGCTCGGACAGGATAGAAGCTTTCTTT TRBJ1-1 TRBV7-3 TRBD1 medium-sized
CAWSHYGEQFF TGTGCCTGGAGTCACTACGGGGAGCAGTTCTTC TRBJ2-1 TRBV30 - -
CASSKAGGQYNEQFF TGTGCCAGCAGCAAAGCGGGGGGGCAATACAATGAGCAGTTCTTC TRBJ2-1 TRBV7-8 TRBD2 -
CASSWAGGPSFF TGTGCCAGTAGTTGGGCGGGGGGGCCCTCGTTCTTC TRBJ2-1 TRBV19 TRBD2 -
CASSRNRNQETQYF TGCGCCAGCAGCCGGAACAGGAACCAAGAGACCCAGTACTTC TRBJ2-5 TRBV5-1 - -
CASSLVLTGELFF TGTGCCAGCAGCTTGGTCTTGACCGGGGAGCTGTTTTTT TRBJ2-2 TRBV5-4 - few
CASTLGGQGANTGELFF TGTGCCAGCACCCTGGGGGGACAGGGGGCGAACACCGGGGAGCTGTTTTTT TRBJ2-2 TRBV5-4 TRBD1 -
CAISESGARTARDTQYF TGTGCCATCAGTGAGTCGGGGGCCAGAACTGCGAGGGATACGCAGTATTTT TRBJ2-3 TRBV10-3 - few
CASSQPIAGSYNEQFF TGCGCCAGCAGCCAACCAATAGCGGGATCGTACAATGAGCAGTTCTTC TRBJ2-1 TRBV4-1 TRBD2 -
CASSVDPGANEKLFF TGTGCCAGCAGCGTAGACCCGGGGGCTAATGAAAAACTGTTTTTT TRBJ1-4 TRBV9 - few
CVSAAWVGEQYF TGTGTCAGCGCGGCATGGGTTGGCGAGCAGTACTTC TRBJ2-7 TRBV14 - once
CASSASQGGHSPLHF TGTGCCAGCAGCGCCTCACAGGGAGGGCATTCACCCCTCCACTTT TRBJ1-6 TRBV7-9 - -
CASSQYTANTEAFF TGTGCCAGCAGCCAGTATACAGCGAACACTGAAGCTTTCTTT TRBJ1-1 TRBV7-9 - -
CASSTLLAGDLTGELFF TGTGCCAGTAGTACCTTACTAGCGGGGGATCTCACCGGGGAGCTGTTTTTT TRBJ2-2 TRBV19 TRBD2 once
CASSGTSGGARETQYF TGTGCCAGCAGCGGGACTAGCGGGGGGGCCCGTGAGACCCAGTACTTC TRBJ2-5 TRBV9 TRBD2 few
CASSQDWQGPEAFF TGCGCCAGCAGCCAAGATTGGCAGGGGCCTGAAGCTTTCTTT TRBJ1-1 TRBV4-1 - -
CASRDRDGGYTEAFF TGTGCCAGCCGGGACAGGGATGGGGGTTACACTGAAGCTTTCTTT TRBJ1-1 TRBV6-6 TRBD1 -
CASSLQGGGGGQYF TGTGCCAGCAGTTTACAAGGGGGCGGAGGAGGACAGTACTTC TRBJ2-7 TRBV27 TRBD1 -
CATSYGAGPAFF TGTGCCACCTCATACGGCGCAGGCCCAGCTTTCTTT TRBJ1-1 TRBV6-1 - -
CASSPTGDYTTGELFF TGCGCCAGCAGCCCGACAGGGGATTATACCACCGGGGAGCTGTTTTTT TRBJ2-2 TRBV4-1 TRBD1 -
CASSQGARDSPLHF TGTGCCAGCTCACAGGGGGCGCGGGATTCACCCCTCCACTTT TRBJ1-6 TRBV18 TRBD1 -
CASRRWGEEGEQYF TGTGCCAGCAGGAGGTGGGGGGAGGAAGGTGAGCAGTACTTC TRBJ2-7 TRBV6-5 - -
CASSPGGTLHF TGTGCCAGCTCCCCAGGGGGGACCCTCCACTTT TRBJ1-6 TRBV18 TRBD1 -
CAIKGLSGETQYF TGTGCCATCAAGGGACTGTCCGGAGAGACCCAGTACTTC TRBJ2-5 TRBV10-3 - few
CASSKERGAEQFF TGTGCCAGCAGTAAGGAGCGGGGGGCCGAGCAGTTCTTC TRBJ2-1 TRBV2 TRBD2 -
CASSLPTGTDTQYF TGTGCCAGCAGCTTACCGACAGGCACAGATACGCAGTATTTT TRBJ2-3 TRBV5-5 - -
CASSSTGAYEQYF TGTGCCAGCAGCTCTACAGGGGCCTACGAGCAGTACTTC TRBJ2-7 TRBV5-4 TRBD1 -
CASAWGPHNEQFF TGTGCCAGCGCGTGGGGGCCCCACAATGAGCAGTTCTTC TRBJ2-1 TRBV5-6 - -
CASSLVQLTYNEQFF TGTGCCAGCAGCTTAGTACAGCTAACCTACAATGAGCAGTTCTTC TRBJ2-1 TRBV11-3 - -
CASSFLGAGEQFF TGCGCCAGCAGCTTCCTAGGGGCAGGTGAGCAGTTCTTC TRBJ2-1 TRBV5-1 - -
CASSQGAAPPETQYF TGCGCCAGCAGCCAAGGGGCAGCACCCCCTGAGACCCAGTACTTC TRBJ2-5 TRBV4-1 - -
CAIEGVAGGYTF TGTGCCATCGAGGGGGTAGCAGGTGGCTACACCTTC TRBJ1-2 TRBV7-9 - once
CASMRSNYGYTF TGTGCCAGCATGCGATCTAACTATGGCTACACCTTC TRBJ1-2 TRBV6-5 - -
CAAKGQGSYNEQFF TGTGCCGCGAAGGGTCAGGGCTCCTACAATGAGCAGTTCTTC TRBJ2-1 TRBV19 - -
CASSSGGGTDTQYF TGCGCCAGCAGTAGCGGGGGGGGCACAGATACGCAGTATTTT TRBJ2-3 TRBV5-1 TRBD2 -
CASSPVSEDNYGYTF TGCGCCAGCAGCCCCGTGTCTGAGGATAACTATGGCTACACCTTC TRBJ1-2 TRBV4-1 - -
CAISEEGSSYGYTF TGTGCCATCAGTGAGGAGGGTTCCTCTTATGGCTACACCTTC TRBJ1-2 TRBV10-3 - -
CASSPGLGEGYEQYF TGCGCCAGCAGCCCGGGACTTGGAGAGGGTTACGAGCAGTACTTC TRBJ2-7 TRBV4-1 - few
CASSLKGSGGITDTQYF TGTGCCAGCAGCTTAAAGGGGAGCGGGGGGATCACAGATACGCAGTATTTT TRBJ2-3 TRBV7-9 TRBD2 -
CASSVSGGGYEQYF TGTGCCAGCAGCGTAAGCGGGGGGGGCTACGAGCAGTACTTC TRBJ2-7 TRBV9 TRBD2 -
CASSVQALDTDTQYF TGCGCCAGCAGCGTACAGGCATTAGACACAGATACGCAGTATTTT TRBJ2-3 TRBV5-1 - -
CASSAGGDQPQHF TGTGCCAGCAGCGCGGGGGGGGATCAGCCCCAGCATTTT TRBJ1-5 TRBV5-6 - -